The subject of this entry is one T cell receptor beta chain. Its antigen is as yet unknown. Assay used: immunoSEQ multiplex PCR; TCRdb lists only in-frame clones, some missing. This sample has around 16,000 clones, with around 74% found just once. Patients were newly diagnosed with stage II-IVA oral cavity squamous cell carcinoma without prior systemic or radiation treatment. This sample is drawn from a study of neoadjuvant anti-PD-1 for oral cavity cancer. Across the study: Nivolumab at 3 mg/kg was mostly given biweekly, three to four doses, pre-surgery. Non-progressing patients received a fourth nivolumab dose near day 43, then surgery on days 50-56.

Germline CDR1 is SNHLY and CDR2 is FYNNEI. This CDR3 has 11 amino acids. The V end lost 7 bases, the J end lost 7 bases, and 11 bases lay between the germline ends. Study conclusions and caveats: Only three patients per response group were TCR-analyzed; validation needed.

Material: PBMCs, obtained before nivolumab (anti-PD-1) treatment. The V call is TRBV2, the J call TRBJ2-7; D remains unclear. The receptor comes from a person between 40 and 79 years old with oral cavity squamous cell carcinoma. The CDR3 bases are TGTGCCAGCACCGGCTCGGTAGAGCAGTACTTC. Translated, it gives CASTGSVEQYF.